The 19 T cell receptor beta chains in this list originate from one sample, sequenced in a study of T-cell memory formation after mild COVID-19. TCRdb re-derived calls from the 5' RACE reads in MiXCR, one entry per CDR3 protein. The data hold around 510,000 distinct CDR3 sequences, with roughly 20% observed a single time. Material for sequencing was PBMCs or a T cell subset sorted from them (not recorded which). The receptors derive from an adult woman who had mild COVID-19 (a few samples of this study predate the infection). Cell type and time point are not known.

The chain links TRBV5-4 to TRBJ2-1, with TRBD1 matching over 8 bases. Germline-derived CDR1 and CDR2 are SGHNT and YYREEE (reference sequence). The CDR3 consists of 15 residues. The J segment lost 4 bases and the V segment lost 0 bases, leaving 3 bases of the junction unmatched. The CDR3 DNA reads TGTGCCAGCAGCTTGGATCAGGGGGCGTACAATGAGCAGTTCTTC. This codes for CASSLDQGAYNEQFF. The complete variable domain, with remaining parts taken from reference TRBV5-4 and TRBJ2-1, reads ETGVTQSPTHLIKTRGQQVTLRCSSQSGHNTVSWYQQALGQGPQFIFQYYREEENGRGNFPPRFSGLQFPNYSSELNVNALELDDSALYLCASSLDQGAYNEQFFGPGTRLTVL.

V usage is TRBV10-3 and J usage is TRBJ1-1, with 8 bases identical to TRBD1. The germline V gene encodes CDR1 ENHRY and CDR2 SYGVKD. This CDR3 region has 14 residues. The V gene end was trimmed by 5 bases and the J gene end by 4 bases; junction bases not matched to a gene: 6. For the CDR3, the DNA is TGTGCCATCAGTAGACAGGGGCCTTTCACTGAAGCTTTCTTT. Its protein product is CAISRQGPFTEAFF.

The J gene is TRBJ2-3, the V gene TRBV9; 8 positions match TRBD2. With 0 bases clipped from V and 2 bases from J, the junction kept 8 bases outside the gene matches. The CDR3 consists of 17 residues. Germline V gene lookup returns CDR1 SGDLS and CDR2 YYNGEE. The CDR3 coding sequence is TGTGCCAGCAGCGTAGCTGGGCGGGGGGCCCCCACAGATACGCAGTATTTT. Translation gives CASSVAGRGAPTDTQYF.

This clonotype was seen a handful of times. This rearrangement joins TRBV5-1 to TRBJ2-2; D is possibly TRBD1 or TRBD2 (5 bases each). The CDR3 has 15 residues. Per germline, CDR1 SGHRS and CDR2 YFSETQ. Trimming shortened V by 0 bases and J by 7 bases, and 13 bases separated the two germline ends. The CDR3 is CASSLAPGTGGELFF. The CDR3 DNA follows: TGCGCCAGCAGCTTGGCCCCGGGGACCGGCGGGGAGCTGTTTTTT.

This clonotype was observed a handful of times. The V and J genes are TRBV7-2 and TRBJ2-1, with D hard to call. This CDR3 has 14 amino acids. Trimming took off 5 bases at V and 0 bases at J, with 8 bases between the two ends. The germline V gene encodes CDR1 SGHTA and CDR2 FQGNSA. CDR3 sequence reads: CASSVVSSYNEQFF. The CDR3 region has the DNA TGTGCCAGCAGCGTCGTTAGCTCCTACAATGAGCAGTTCTTC.

A few counts support this clonotype. The chain links TRBV20-1 to TRBJ2-7, with 11 bases aligning to TRBD2. This CDR3 comprises 14 residues. Trimming removed 3 bases from V and 5 bases from J; junction bases left unmatched: 6. Germline CDR1 is DFQATT and CDR2 is SNEGSKA (reference sequence). The CDR3 region has the DNA TGCAGTGCTAGGGATCTAGCGGGAGGAAACGAGCAGTACTTC. It yields the protein CSARDLAGGNEQYF.

This clonotype was detected many times. This sequence joins TRBV30 and TRBJ2-7, with 10 nucleotides matching TRBD2. J lost 1 base, V lost 2 bases, and 5 bases had no gene match. The germline V gene has CDR1 GTSNPN and CDR2 SVGIG (reference sequence). This CDR3 has 15 residues. The CDR3 nucleotides read TGTGCCTGGAGTAACGGACTAGCGGTATCCTACGAGCAGTACTTC. Encoded protein: CAWSNGLAVSYEQYF.

The rearrangement uses TRBV6-8 and TRBJ2-2; D is undetermined. Germline loops: CDR1 MNHGY, CDR2 SAAAGT. This CDR3 comprises 15 residues. V lost 6 bases and J 0 bases, leaving 11 bases between the germline ends. The chain's CDR3 is CASSSLASNTGELFF. CDR3 sequence (DNA): TGTGCCAGCAGCTCCCTGGCATCGAACACCGGGGAGCTGTTTTTT.

The sample holds a few counts of this clonotype. The chain couples TRBV4-1 to TRBJ2-4; possible D gene TRBD2, 5 bases. The CDR3 runs to 18 residues. V dropped 1 base and J dropped 0 bases, with 16 bases sitting between them. CDR1 is MGHRA, CDR2 YSYEKL, per germline. Here the CDR3 reads CASSQGEGFSLAKNIQYF. For the CDR3, the DNA is TGCGCCAGCAGCCAAGGAGAGGGCTTTTCTCTAGCCAAAAACATTCAGTACTTC.

The rearrangement uses TRBV27 and TRBJ1-5, with TRBD1 identical over 7 bases. Trimming took 6 bases from V and 5 from J; bases not matched to a gene: 7. This CDR3 has 14 amino acids. CDR1 is MNHEY and CDR2 is SMNVEV in the germline V gene (reference sequence). The CDR3 DNA reads as TGTGCCAGCAGGGACCGGACAGGTTATCAGCCCCAGCATTTT. Protein: CASRDRTGYQPQHF.

The V gene is TRBV2, the J gene TRBJ2-2; D ambiguous. The germline V gene encodes CDR1 SNHLY and CDR2 FYNNEI. There are 14 residues in the CDR3. The V and J ends lost 6 bases and 0 bases respectively, with 8 bases between them. CDR3 nucleotide sequence: TGTGCCAGCAGCGAAATCGCGAACACCGGGGAGCTGTTTTTT. It yields the protein CASSEIANTGELFF.

The chain uses TRBV6-2 or TRBV6-3 and TRBJ1-2; TRBD1 matches 7 bases. Trimming cost V 8 bases and J 1 base; bases outside gene matches: 7. CDR1 and CDR2 (germline): MNHEY, SVGEGT. The CDR3 contains 14 residues. The CDR3 region is CASGNRGINYGYTF. In DNA, the CDR3 is TGTGCCAGCGGGAACAGGGGAATTAACTATGGCTACACCTTC.

This clonotype was seen only once. The genes are TRBV11-2 and TRBJ2-7, with D possibly TRBD1 on 5 matching bases. CDR3 size: 12 residues. Germline V gene data show CDR1 as SGHAT and CDR2 as FQNNGV. The V gene lost 5 bases and the J gene lost 5 bases, with 10 bases spanning the gap. Here the CDR3 reads CASSQDIHEQYF. As DNA, the CDR3 is TGTGCCAGCAGCCAGGACATCCACGAGCAGTACTTC.

This clonotype was found a few times. The chain's CDR3 is CASSVRGQSSYNEQFF. The CDR3 coding sequence is TGTGCCAGCAGTGTCAGGGGGCAGAGCTCCTACAATGAGCAGTTCTTC. The gene calls are TRBV2 and TRBJ2-1; 8 bases line up with TRBD1. Germline V CDR1 and CDR2: SNHLY, FYNNEI. Trimming removed 4 bases from V and 0 bases from J; junction bases left unmatched: 5. The CDR3 consists of 16 residues.

This clonotype showed up just a few times. A much more abundant neighbour one base away suggests this may be a read error. The chain is built from TRBV7-3 and TRBJ1-1; D call uncertain. The CDR3 consists of 13 residues. V was shortened by 3 bases and J by 1 base, with 6 bases between the two germline ends. Germline lookup yields CDR1 SGHTA and CDR2 FQGTGA. Here the CDR3 reads CASSLRQNTEAFF. The CDR3 DNA reads as TGTGCCAGCAGCTTGAGACAGAACACTGAAGCTTTCTTT.

The chain carries TRBV18 and TRBJ2-7, with 8 bases matching TRBD1. Trimming removed 8 bases from V and 3 bases from J; junction bases left unmatched: 9. This CDR3 is built from 14 residues. The germline V gene encodes CDR1 KGHSH and CDR2 LQKENI. CDR3 nucleotide sequence: TGTGCCAGCGGAGGGACAGGAGATATCTACGAGCAGTACTTC. Translation gives CASGGTGDIYEQYF. Together with reference TRBV18 and TRBJ2-7, the CDR3 gives the full variable domain: NAGVMQNPRHLVRRRGQEARLRCSPMKGHSHVYWYRQLPEEGLKFMVYLQKENIIDESGMPKERFSAEFPKEGPSILRIQQVVRGDSAAYFCASGGTGDIYEQYFGPGTRLTVT.

The rearrangement joins TRBV9 to TRBJ2-7; 11 positions match TRBD2. V shed 0 bases and J 3 bases; nucleotides not matched to a gene: 2. The CDR3 runs 15 residues. CDR1 and CDR2 (germline): SGDLS, YYNGEE. The CDR3 region has the DNA TGTGCCAGCAGCGTAGACACTAGCGGGAGCTACGAGCAGTACTTC. This translates into CASSVDTSGSYEQYF.

The chain recombines TRBV3-1 with TRBJ2-5; TRBD2 is a possible D gene (5 bases). Germline CDR1 reads LGHDT; CDR2 reads YNNKEL (reference sequence). This CDR3 comprises 15 residues. Trimming shortened V by 4 bases and J by 2 bases, and 14 bases separated the two germline ends. The CDR3, as DNA: TGTGCCAGCAGCCCGCAAGTCGGGAAACAAGAGACCCAGTACTTC. Translated: CASSPQVGKQETQYF.

This clonotype occurred a few times. Here the CDR3 DNA reads TGTGCCAGCACACTCCTCCACACAAGGGGAGCGGAGAGAGGGGATACGCAGTATTTT. Translating gives CASTLLHTRGAERGDTQYF. The J gene is TRBJ2-3, the V gene TRBV28; either TRBD1 or TRBD2 may supply D (5 bases each). This CDR3 region has 19 residues. CDR1 MDHEN and CDR2 SYDVKM come from the germline V gene. Between the trimmed V and J ends, which lost 7 bases and 6 bases, there was a span of 32 bases.